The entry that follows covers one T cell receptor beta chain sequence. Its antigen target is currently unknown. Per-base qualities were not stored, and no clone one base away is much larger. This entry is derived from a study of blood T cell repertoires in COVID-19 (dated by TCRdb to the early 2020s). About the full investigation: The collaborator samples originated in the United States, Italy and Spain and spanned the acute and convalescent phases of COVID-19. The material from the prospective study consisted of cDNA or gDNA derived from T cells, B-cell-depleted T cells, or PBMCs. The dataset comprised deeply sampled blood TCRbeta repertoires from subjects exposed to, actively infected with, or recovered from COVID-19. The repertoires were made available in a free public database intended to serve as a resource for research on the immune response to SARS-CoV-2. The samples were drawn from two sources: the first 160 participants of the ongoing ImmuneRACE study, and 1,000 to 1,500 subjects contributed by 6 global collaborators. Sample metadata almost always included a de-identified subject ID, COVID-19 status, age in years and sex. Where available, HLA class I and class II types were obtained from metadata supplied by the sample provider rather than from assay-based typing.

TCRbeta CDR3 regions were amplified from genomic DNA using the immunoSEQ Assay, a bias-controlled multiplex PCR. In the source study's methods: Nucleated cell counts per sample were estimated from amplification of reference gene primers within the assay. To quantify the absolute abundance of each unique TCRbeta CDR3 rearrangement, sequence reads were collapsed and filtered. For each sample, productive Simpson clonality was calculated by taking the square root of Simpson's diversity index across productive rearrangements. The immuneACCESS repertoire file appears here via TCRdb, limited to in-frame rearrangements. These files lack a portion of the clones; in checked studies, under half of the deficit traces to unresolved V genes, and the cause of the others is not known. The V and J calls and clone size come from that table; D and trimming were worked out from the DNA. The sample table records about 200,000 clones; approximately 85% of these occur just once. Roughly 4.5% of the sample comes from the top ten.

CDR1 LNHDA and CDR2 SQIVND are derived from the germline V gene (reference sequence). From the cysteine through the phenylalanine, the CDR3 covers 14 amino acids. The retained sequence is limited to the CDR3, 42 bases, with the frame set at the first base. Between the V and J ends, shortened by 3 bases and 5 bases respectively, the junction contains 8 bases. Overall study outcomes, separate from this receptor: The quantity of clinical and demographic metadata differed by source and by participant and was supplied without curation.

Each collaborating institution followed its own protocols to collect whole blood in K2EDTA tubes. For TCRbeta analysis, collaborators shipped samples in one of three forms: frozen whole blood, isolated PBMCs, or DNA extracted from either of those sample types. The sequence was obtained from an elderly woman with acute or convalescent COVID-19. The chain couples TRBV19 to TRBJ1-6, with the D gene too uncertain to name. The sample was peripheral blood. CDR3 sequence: CASSIYGDNSPLHF. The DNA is TGTGCCAGTAGTATTTACGGAGATAATTCACCCCTCCACTTT.